This TCR beta chain appears in the sequencing data of a study of early T cells in non-severe SARS-CoV-2 infection. Study at large: With bulk RNA from unsorted whole blood as input, sequencing yielded unpaired chains.

The ends lost 6 bases at V and 6 bases at J; junction bases unmatched: 13. The germline V gene has CDR1 SQVTM and CDR2 ANQGSEA. This CDR3 has 15 residues. Findings and caveats of the study: Private and CD4 specificities were missed by VDJdb matching, skewed to anti-spike CD8.

This clonotype occurred many times. Its specificity is unknown. Unique molecular identifiers (one per individual cDNA molecule) were attached. TCRdb re-derived calls from the 5' RACE reads in MiXCR, one entry per CDR3 protein. This table has 80,000 or so distinct CDR3 sequences, roughly 12% appearing once. The sequencing input was whole blood. The genes are TRBV29-1 and TRBJ2-3; 9 bases agree with TRBD2. The clonotype originates from an adult who was a healthcare worker with PCR-confirmed SARS-CoV-2 infection or an uninfected control (not recorded which). CDR3 protein: CSVMGLAGGSDTQYF. In DNA form, the CDR3 reads TGCAGCGTCATGGGACTAGCTGGAGGTTCGGATACGCAGTATTTT.